This T cell receptor (beta chain) comes out of a study of control samples from healthy donors and cancer patients. The repertoire was sequenced with immunoSEQ multiplex PCR; TCRdb's copy has only in-frame clones and lacks some. The top ten hold approximately 1.6% of the sample, which has about 170,000 clones, around 91% seen once. CDR1 SQVTM and CDR2 ANQGSEA come from the germline V gene. The CDR3 has 14 amino acids. Germline trimming cut 5 bases from V and 3 bases from J; bases unmatched to any gene: 4. This clonotype originated in a woman in her 30s in good health. Sequences were obtained from blood. The V call is TRBV29-1, the J call TRBJ2-1, with TRBD2 identical over 10 bases. The CDR3 spells CSVSSGSNYNEQFF. In DNA form, the CDR3 reads TGCAGCGTTTCTAGCGGGAGCAACTACAATGAGCAGTTCTTC.